Included here is one T cell receptor (beta chain) sequence, with context. Its antigen is as yet unknown. Repertoires were generated with immunoSEQ multiplex PCR, while TCRdb's copy carries only in-frame clones and drops some. This repertoire shows tens of thousands of clones, approximately 86% found once; its top ten account for under 20%. CDR3 size: 16 residues. V lost 4 bases, J lost 6 bases, and 12 bases stayed unmatched. From germline, CDR1 is SGHRS and CDR2 YFSETQ. These data originate in a study of OX40 agonist ivuxolimab in advanced cancers. For the study at large: Partial responses occurred in three patients (one hepatocellular carcinoma, two cutaneous melanoma).

General observations from the study: CD8+ T cells showed, on average, more clonal expansion than CD4+ cells.

The receptor was isolated from an adult with an advanced solid tumor such as melanoma, head and neck, liver or kidney cancer. Sequences were derived from CD4+ or CD8+ T cells sorted from blood, sampled in a trial of the OX40 agonist ivuxolimab. V and J are TRBV5-1 and TRBJ2-3; TRBD1 aligns across 9 bases. CDR3 loop: CASSPGTGPLLDTQYF. As DNA, the CDR3 is TGCGCCAGCAGCCCCGGGACAGGGCCCCTTCTGGATACGCAGTATTTT. Together with reference TRBV5-1 and TRBJ2-3, the CDR3 gives the full variable domain: KAGVTQTPRYLIKTRGQQVTLSCSPISGHRSVSWYQQTPGQGLQFLFEYFSETQRNKGNFPGRFSGRQFSNSRSEMNVSTLELGDSALYLCASSPGTGPLLDTQYFGPGTRLTVL.